The clone carrying this TCR beta chain was found once. The entry originates in a study of blood T cell repertoires in COVID-19. For the study at large: Italy, Spain and the United States were the sources of the convalescent and acute COVID-19 samples. T cells, B-cell-depleted T cells, or PBMCs supplied cDNA or gDNA.

As originally analysed: Amplification of reference gene primers was used by the study to estimate nucleated cell counts. Data came from immunoSEQ multiplex PCR; TCRdb stores just in-frame clones and leaves some out. That table furnishes V, J and clone size, whereas the DNA furnished D and trimming. The sample holds around 44,000 clones, 81% seen once. Germline CDR1 KGHDR, CDR2 SFDVKD. This CDR3 is 15 amino acids long. V lost 3 bases and J lost 5, with 13 bases in between. The V call is TRBV24-1, the J call TRBJ2-1; D unresolved. Source material: peripheral blood. The TCR comes from a man in his forties with active or convalescent COVID-19. CDR3 sequence: CATSDTFGDDNEQFF. CDR3 DNA: TGTGCCACCAGTGATACGTTCGGAGATGACAATGAGCAGTTCTTC.